The 15 T cell receptor beta chains presented below share a single source sample, sequenced in a study of OX40 agonist ivuxolimab in advanced cancers. Here immunoSEQ multiplex PCR was the method, and the copy in TCRdb shows in-frame clones only, minus some. This table holds 30,000 to 40,000 clones, 89% found once. The sequences come from CD4+ or CD8+ T cells sorted from blood, collected in a trial of the OX40 agonist ivuxolimab. Receptors were obtained from an adult with an advanced solid tumor such as melanoma, head and neck, liver or kidney cancer.

The CDR3, as DNA: TGCGCCAGCAGTCTGGAAGGGGGCGGCGAGACCCAGTACTTC. Amino acids: CASSLEGGGETQYF. J is TRBJ2-5 and V is TRBV5-1, with 7 bases matching TRBD1. Trimming cost V 5 bases and J 5 bases; bases outside gene matches: 9. There are 14 residues in the CDR3. Per the germline V gene, CDR1 is SGHRS and CDR2 is YFSETQ. The full variable domain, in which reference TRBV5-1 and TRBJ2-5 provide the parts outside the CDR3, is KAGVTQTPRYLIKTRGQQVTLSCSPISGHRSVSWYQQTPGQGLQFLFEYFSETQRNKGNFPGRFSGRQFSNSRSEMNVSTLELGDSALYLCASSLEGGGETQYFGPGTRLLVL.

Details on this clone: Germline is not matched at one junction end, which may reflect a read error. The CDR3 spells CASSPESDPRVEQYF. As DNA, the CDR3 is TGCGCCAGCAGCCCGGAGTCGGATCCCCGGGTTGAGCAGTACTTC. The chain couples TRBV7-3 to TRBJ2-7, with unresolved D. CDR3 size: 15 residues. The germline V gene has CDR1 SGHTA and CDR2 FQGTGA. The full variable domain, in which reference TRBV7-3 and TRBJ2-7 provide the parts outside the CDR3, is GAGVSQTPSNKVTEKGKYVELRCDPISGHTALYWYRQSLGQGPEFLIYFQGTGAADDSGLPNDRFFAVRPEGSVSTLKIQRTERGDSAVYLCASSPESDPRVEQYFGPGTRLTVT.

CDR3 nucleotides: TGTGCTAGTGGTCGAGACTCCAACACCGGGGAGCTGTTTTTT. This sequence encodes CASGRDSNTGELFF. The V gene is TRBV12-5, the J gene TRBJ2-2; D is unclear. The germline V gene has CDR1 LGHNT and CDR2 FRNRAP. The CDR3 extends over 14 amino acids. V was cut by 5 bases and J by 2 bases, with 9 bases left in between.

This chain links TRBV2 with TRBJ2-2, with 8 positions matching TRBD1. The germline V gene encodes CDR1 SNHLY and CDR2 FYNNEI. The CDR3 has 13 residues. The trim removed 6 bases at V and 7 bases at J, leaving 4 bases unmatched. CDR3 residues: CASRGQGGGELFF. The CDR3 DNA follows: TGTGCCAGCAGAGGACAGGGAGGCGGGGAGCTGTTTTTT.

This chain links TRBV5-1 with TRBJ2-1, with D tentatively TRBD1 or TRBD2 (5 bases each). V lost 4 bases and J lost 10, with 18 bases in between. Germline values: CDR1 SGHRS, CDR2 YFSETQ. The CDR3 covers 14 residues. This chain's CDR3 is CASSPGTALGEQFF. The CDR3 DNA reads as TGCGCCAGCAGCCCGGGGACGGCCCTAGGAGAGCAGTTCTTC.

This chain uses TRBV19 with TRBJ1-2; D remains unclear. Germline V gene data show CDR1 as LNHDA and CDR2 as SQIVND (reference sequence). Trimming cost V 1 base and J 0 bases, with 6 bases left between them. The CDR3 consists of 14 residues. The CDR3 DNA follows: TGTGCCAGTAGTATAGTATCGGCTAACTATGGCTACACCTTC. It specifies CASSIVSANYGYTF.

This chain links TRBV28 with TRBJ2-1, with TRBD1 matching 9 bases. Germline V gives CDR1 MDHEN, CDR2 SYDVKM. CDR3 length equals 16 residues. Germline trimming cut 5 bases from V and 3 bases from J; bases unmatched to any gene: 8. The CDR3 DNA reads as TGTGCCAGCAGTGAATCGACAGGGGGTTACTACAATGAGCAGTTCTTC. It translates to CASSESTGGYYNEQFF.

The J gene is TRBJ2-3, the V gene TRBV7-9, with D maybe TRBD2 (7 bases). CDR3 length equals 16 residues. The V end lost 5 bases, the J end lost 6 bases, and 21 bases lay between the germline ends. Looked up from germline, CDR1 is SEHNR and CDR2 is FQNEAQ (reference sequence). CDR3 protein: CASSQGGGGAVDTQYF. The CDR3 region has the DNA TGTGCCAGCAGCCAAGGGGGGGGAGGGGCCGTGGATACGCAGTATTTT.

The rearrangement links TRBV5-1 to TRBJ2-3, with a weak D call TRBD2 (6 bases). The CDR3 consists of 15 residues. CDR1 is SGHRS and CDR2 is YFSETQ in the germline V gene. The ends were cut back, 4 bases at V and 6 bases at J, with 18 bases in the middle. The CDR3 is CASSTGTDGRDTQYF. Written as DNA, the CDR3 is TGCGCCAGCAGCACCGGGACTGACGGACGGGATACGCAGTATTTT.

The chain recombines TRBV11-2 with TRBJ2-5, with a possible D match to TRBD1 (7 bases). CDR1 is SGHAT, CDR2 FQNNGV, per germline. V lost 1 base and J lost 3, with 12 bases in between. This CDR3 is 15 amino acids long. CDR3 sequence reads: CASSLGLRGEETQYF. As DNA, the CDR3 is TGTGCCAGCAGCTTAGGTCTCAGGGGGGAAGAGACCCAGTACTTC.

The chain joins TRBV5-1 to TRBJ2-2, with 12 bases identical to TRBD1. V gave up 5 bases and J gave up 4 bases; unmatched junction bases: 3. This CDR3 spans 15 amino acids. Per the germline V gene, CDR1 is SGHRS and CDR2 is YFSETQ. The CDR3 DNA reads as TGCGCCAGCAGGGGACAGGGGGCTAGCACCGGGGAGCTGTTTTTT. It translates to CASRGQGASTGELFF.

The chain carries TRBV7-8 and TRBJ2-2; 7 positions match TRBD2. Germline lookup yields CDR1 SGHVS and CDR2 FQNEAQ. The CDR3 length is 16 residues. The trim removed 0 bases at V and 1 base at J, leaving 2 bases unmatched. Written as DNA, the CDR3 is TGTGCCAGCAGCTTAGCGAAGCGGGAGAACACCGGGGAGCTGTTTTTT. Translated, it gives CASSLAKRENTGELFF.

The V and J genes are TRBV9 and TRBJ2-7, with 13 bases identical to TRBD2. The V gene's germline CDR1 is SGDLS and CDR2 YYNGEE. Losses at the gene ends were 2 bases for V and 7 bases for J; bases not matched to a gene: 3. The CDR3 runs 14 residues. CDR3 in DNA: TGTGCCAGCAGCGTCGGACTAGCGGGAGTAGAGCAGTACTTC. This gives the protein CASSVGLAGVEQYF.

The DNA for the CDR3 is TGCGCCAGCAGCCCGACTTCCTTAGCGGCCAAGGATGAGCAGTTCTTC. This codes for CASSPTSLAAKDEQFF. V usage is TRBV5-1 and J usage is TRBJ2-1; D is possibly TRBD2 (6 bases). Germline-derived CDR1 and CDR2 are SGHRS and YFSETQ. CDR3 length equals 16 residues. V was trimmed by 4 bases and J by 8 bases, leaving 22 bases between them.

DNA of the CDR3: TGTGCCGCGGGGAGAAGTCAGTCATACTACGAGCAGTACTTC. Protein sequence: CAAGRSQSYYEQYF. The chain uses TRBV6-6 and TRBJ2-7, with D perhaps matching TRBD2 (6 bases). This CDR3 is 14 amino acids long. The V gene lost 11 bases and the J gene lost 3 bases, with 20 bases spanning the gap. Germline V gives CDR1 MNHNY, CDR2 SVGAGI (reference sequence).